The clone carrying this T cell receptor (beta chain) was found many times. Its antigen remains unknown. The entry originates in a study of T cell repertoires in cytomegalovirus infection. TCRdb re-called the reads with MiXCR, one entry per CDR3 protein. The table includes around 450,000 distinct CDR3 sequences, around 10% detected once. Study-wide results and limits: What dominated the ex vivo response were HLA-C-restricted CMV-specific TCR beta clonotypes.

This CDR3 is 16 amino acids long. Looked up from germline, CDR1 is SGHDT and CDR2 is YYEEEE. The V end lost 0 bases, the J end lost 0 bases, and 11 bases lay between the germline ends. The sequencing sample was made of PBMCs. This clonotype originated in a human donor in good health (CMV status not recorded). Some clones in this sample may be carry-over from other donors' samples. This chain connects TRBV5-6 to TRBJ2-3, with D hard to call. The CDR3 here is CASSLGLVGSTDTQYF. CDR3 coding DNA: TGTGCCAGCAGCTTGGGCCTGGTAGGGAGCACAGATACGCAGTATTTT.